The entry below gives a single T cell receptor (beta chain) sequence along with its context. The antigen is unknown. This specimen comes from a study of shared clonotypes between healthy human individuals. The study's findings and limits: Relative to their counterparts shared across all four donors, non-shared clonotypes exhibited diminished generation probabilities. Clonotype sharing across a few donors was observed for approximately 5% of naive CD4 clonotypes.

The CDR3 has 15 amino acids. V was cut by 1 base and J by 3 bases, with 9 bases left in between. Germline V gene data show CDR1 as MNHEY and CDR2 as SMNVEV (reference sequence). Researchers divided each subset's genomic DNA evenly across several immunoSEQ plates. The assay was immunoSEQ multiplex PCR, and TCRdb's table has in-frame clones only and misses some. The sample yields about 2.4 million clones, roughly 93% seen once. All the donors were Caucasian adults who lived in Nashville, Tennessee. This clonotype was obtained from a young man in good health. Some clones in this sample may be carry-over from other donors' samples. What was sequenced was naive CD4+ T cells from PBMCs. Subset here: CD45RA+ positively selected. The gene calls are TRBV27 and TRBJ1-4; D remains ambiguous. CDR3 residues: CASSLFSQANEKLFF. CDR3 bases: TGTGCCAGCAGTTTATTCTCGCAGGCTAATGAAAAACTGTTTTTT.